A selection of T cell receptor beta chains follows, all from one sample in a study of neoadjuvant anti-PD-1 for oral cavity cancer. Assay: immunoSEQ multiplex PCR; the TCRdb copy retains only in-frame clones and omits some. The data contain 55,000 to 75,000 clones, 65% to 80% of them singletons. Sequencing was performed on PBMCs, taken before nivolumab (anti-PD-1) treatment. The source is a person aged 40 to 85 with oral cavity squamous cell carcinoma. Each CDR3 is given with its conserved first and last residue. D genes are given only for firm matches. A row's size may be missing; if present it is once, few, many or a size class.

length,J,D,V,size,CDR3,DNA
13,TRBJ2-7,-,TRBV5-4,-,CASSLDRAYEQYF,TGTGCCAGCAGCTTGGACAGGGCCTACGAGCAGTACTTC
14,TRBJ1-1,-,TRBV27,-,CASSFRAKNTEAFF,TGTGCCAGCAGTTTCAGGGCGAAGAACACTGAAGCTTTCTTT
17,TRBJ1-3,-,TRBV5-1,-,CASSLDAGSPSGNTIYF,TGCGCCAGCAGCTTGGATGCGGGGTCCCCCTCTGGAAACACCATATATTTT
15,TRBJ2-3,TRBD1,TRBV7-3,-,CASSYDRGRADTQYF,TGTGCCAGCAGCTACGACAGGGGGCGGGCAGATACGCAGTATTTT
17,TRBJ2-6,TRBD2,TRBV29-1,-,CSARTSGVSSGANVLTF,TGCAGCGCAAGGACTAGCGGGGTCAGCTCTGGGGCCAACGTCCTGACTTTC
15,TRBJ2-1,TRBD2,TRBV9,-,CASSVELAGTNEQFF,TGTGCCAGCAGCGTAGAACTAGCGGGGACTAATGAGCAGTTCTTC
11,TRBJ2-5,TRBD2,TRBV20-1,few,CSEERGETQYF,TGCAGTGAGGAGCGGGGAGAGACCCAGTACTTC
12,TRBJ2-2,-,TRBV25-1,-,CASNPPSGELFF,TGTGCCAGCAACCCGCCGTCCGGGGAGCTGTTTTTT
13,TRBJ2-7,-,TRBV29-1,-,CSMTRRPGGEQYF,TGCAGCATGACCCGCCGGCCCGGCGGCGAGCAGTACTTC
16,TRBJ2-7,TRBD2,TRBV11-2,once,CASSLELLAGGSEQYF,TGTGCCAGCAGCTTAGAGCTTCTAGCGGGGGGCTCCGAGCAGTACTTC
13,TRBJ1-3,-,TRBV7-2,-,CASTPSFGNTIYF,TGTGCCAGCACCCCCAGCTTCGGAAACACCATATATTTT
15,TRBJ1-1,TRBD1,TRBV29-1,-,CSVDLPTGALTEAFF,TGCAGCGTTGACCTCCCGACAGGGGCCCTCACTGAAGCTTTCTTT
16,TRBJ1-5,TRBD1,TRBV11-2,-,CASSPQDRGYRQPQHF,TGTGCCAGCAGCCCTCAGGACAGGGGCTATAGACAGCCCCAGCATTTT
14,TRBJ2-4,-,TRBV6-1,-,CASSEGLAKNIQYF,TGTGCCAGCAGTGAGGGTTTGGCCAAAAACATTCAGTACTTC
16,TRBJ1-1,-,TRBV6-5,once,CASSYSGVGMNTEAFF,TGTGCCAGCAGTTACTCAGGGGTCGGGATGAACACTGAAGCTTTCTTT
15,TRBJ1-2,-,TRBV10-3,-,CAIWAGRTLNYGYTF,TGTGCCATCTGGGCAGGGAGAACACTTAACTATGGCTACACCTTC
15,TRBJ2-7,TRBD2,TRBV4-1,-,CASSQFSGATYEQYF,TGCGCCAGCAGCCAATTTAGCGGGGCTACCTACGAGCAGTACTTC
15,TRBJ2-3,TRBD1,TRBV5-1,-,CASSFGQASTDTQYF,TGCGCCAGCAGTTTCGGACAGGCCAGCACAGATACGCAGTATTTT
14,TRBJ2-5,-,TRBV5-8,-,CASIPGTPGGAQYF,TGTGCCAGCATCCCCGGGACCCCTGGAGGGGCCCAGTACTTC
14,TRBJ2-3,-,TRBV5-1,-,CASRSTRGTDTQYF,TGCGCCAGCAGATCAACTAGGGGGACCGATACGCAGTATTTT
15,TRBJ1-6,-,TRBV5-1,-,CASSLRQNYNSPLHF,TGCGCCAGCAGCTTGCGACAGAACTATAATTCACCCCTCCACTTT
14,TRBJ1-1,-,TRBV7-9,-,CASSLSQGNTEAFF,TGTGCCAGCAGCTTATCTCAGGGGAACACTGAAGCTTTCTTT
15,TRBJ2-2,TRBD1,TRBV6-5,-,CASTPGQGGPGELFF,TGTGCCAGCACCCCCGGACAGGGGGGGCCCGGGGAGCTGTTTTTT
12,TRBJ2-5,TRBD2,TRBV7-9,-,CASSLAGGAQYF,TGTGCCAGCAGCTTAGCCGGGGGGGCCCAGTACTTC
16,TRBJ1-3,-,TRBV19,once,CASSMEERLSGNTIYF,TGTGCCAGTAGTATGGAGGAGCGGCTCTCTGGAAACACCATATATTTT
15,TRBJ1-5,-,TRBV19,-,CASSTLTGSNQPQHF,TGTGCCAGTAGCACCTTAACAGGGAGCAATCAGCCCCAGCATTTT
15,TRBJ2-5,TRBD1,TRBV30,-,CAWTRQGAQGETQYF,TGTGCCTGGACTCGCCAGGGGGCGCAGGGAGAGACCCAGTACTTC
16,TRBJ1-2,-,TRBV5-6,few,CASSSLFGQTNYGYTF,TGTGCCAGCAGCTCCCTCTTCGGACAGACAAACTATGGCTACACCTTC
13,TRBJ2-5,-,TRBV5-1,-,CASSLWGTETQYF,TGCGCCAGCAGCTTGTGGGGTACGGAGACCCAGTACTTC
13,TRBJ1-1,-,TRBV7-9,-,CASSPAGPTEAFF,TGTGCCAGCAGCCCCGCCGGACCGACTGAAGCTTTCTTT
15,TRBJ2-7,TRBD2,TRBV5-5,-,CASSLAHRGDFEQYF,TGTGCCAGCAGCTTGGCGCACCGGGGGGACTTCGAGCAGTACTTC
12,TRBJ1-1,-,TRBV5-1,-,CASSLSGSEAFF,TGCGCCAGCAGCTTGTCAGGCAGTGAAGCTTTCTTT
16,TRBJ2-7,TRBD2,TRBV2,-,CANAGGLAGEPYEQYF,TGTGCCAACGCGGGGGGACTAGCGGGAGAACCCTACGAGCAGTACTTC